Below, 15 T cell receptor beta chains from the same sample are listed, as sequenced in a study of monozygotic twins with inflammatory bowel disease (dated by TCRdb to the late 2010s). Receptors were amplified or captured by 5' RACE. The sequencing machine was an Illumina HiSeq 2500. TCRdb reprocessed the reads into one record per CDR3 protein sequence, lacking DNA. The sample has approximately 330,000 distinct CDR3 sequences on record. Of the sample, approximately 2% is held by the ten largest clones. Material for sequencing was blood. The receptors derive from a human donor with ulcerative colitis or Crohn's disease, or a healthy co-twin of an affected twin (not recorded which).

The chain joins TRBV5-6 to TRBJ2-5; the TRBD2 assignment by TCRdb is unverifiable without DNA. From germline, CDR1 is SGHDT and CDR2 YYEEEE. There are 15 residues in the CDR3. This CDR3 is CASSLLAGSQETQYF.

The chain recombines TRBV18 with TRBJ2-1. Germline-derived CDR1 and CDR2 are KGHSH and LQKENI. This CDR3 is built from 16 residues. CDR3 amino acids: CASSPPEQQIYNEQFF.

J is TRBJ2-7 and V is TRBV5-4. The CDR3 is 13 amino acids. Germline V CDR1 and CDR2: SGHNT, YYREEE (reference sequence). CDR3 protein: CASSVEGKYEQYF.

The V call is TRBV2, the J call TRBJ2-7. The CDR3 is 12 amino acids. Germline CDR1 SNHLY, CDR2 FYNNEI. CDR3: CASSEIEALQDF.

The CDR3 loop reads CASSQEYGYSNQPQHF. This chain joins TRBV3-1 and TRBJ1-5. The V gene's germline CDR1 is LGHDT and CDR2 YNNKEL (reference sequence). The CDR3 sequence is 16 residues long.

The rearrangement links TRBV20-1 to TRBJ2-1; there is no DNA to check the TCRdb D call of TRBD2. CDR3 length: 15 residues. CDR1 DFQATT and CDR2 SNEGSKA come from the germline V gene (reference sequence). CDR3: CSARDARGGYNEQFF.

The chain is built from TRBV29-1 and TRBJ1-1. Germline assignment: CDR1 SQVTM and CDR2 ANQGSEA. The CDR3 spans 13 residues. The CDR3 spells CSGGRGGNTEAFF.

The chain carries TRBV28 and TRBJ2-7; TCRdb reports TRBD2, a call that lacks DNA to check it against. Germline-derived CDR1 and CDR2 are MDHEN and SYDVKM. The CDR3 covers 12 residues. This chain's CDR3 is CASTTRNDEQYF.

This chain joins TRBV7-9 and TRBJ2-7; TCRdb returns TRBD1, unconfirmable since there is no DNA. Germline CDR1 is SEHNR and CDR2 is FQNEAQ (reference sequence). The CDR3 is 14 amino acids. CDR3 protein: CASSRQGGIYEQYF.

The V call is TRBV12-3 or TRBV12-4, the J call TRBJ2-5; no DNA is available, so the TRBD1 call from TCRdb remains unchecked. This CDR3 has 16 residues. The CDR3 spells CASRPDVWTGDGTQYF.

V and J are TRBV5-1 and TRBJ2-2; TCRdb lists TRBD1, though no DNA is available to test this call. The CDR3 extends over 16 amino acids. The V gene's germline CDR1 is SGHRS and CDR2 YFSETQ. This CDR3 is CASSLETAGYTGELFF.

J is TRBJ2-1 and V is TRBV3-1; TCRdb lists TRBD2, though no DNA is available to test this call. Germline assignment: CDR1 LGHDT and CDR2 YNNKEL (reference sequence). The CDR3 loop spans 16 amino acids. CDR3 sequence reads: CASSQDQIAGVYEQFF.

The V and J genes are TRBV28 and TRBJ2-2; lacking DNA, the TRBD1 call made by TCRdb goes unchecked. Germline values: CDR1 MDHEN, CDR2 SYDVKM. The CDR3 runs 15 residues. CDR3 sequence: CAIRGGTANTGELFF.

The chain combines TRBV18 with TRBJ2-7; TCRdb calls TRBD2, which cannot be checked without DNA. In germline, CDR1 is KGHSH, CDR2 LQKENI. The CDR3 loop spans 16 amino acids. CDR3 amino acids: CASSPTSGGAKGEQYF.

The rearrangement links TRBV20-1 to TRBJ1-5; with no DNA, the TCRdb D assignment of TRBD1 cannot be verified. The CDR3 is made up of 16 amino acids. CDR1 is DFQATT and CDR2 is SNEGSKA in the germline V gene (reference sequence). CDR3 protein: CSARTGTGVLNQPQHF.